The T cell receptor beta chain under discussion was sequenced for a study of pediatric ulcerative colitis (dated by TCRdb to between 2017 and 2020). Describing the broader study: From fewer than ten newly diagnosed, treatment-naive pediatric ulcerative colitis patients and a handful of non-IBD control children, paired blood and rectal samples were collected.

Using the immunoSEQ TRB Survey service, rearranged CDR3 beta regions were amplified from genomic DNA with multiplex V and J primers. Survey-level sequencing depth of up to 500,000 reads per sample was used to keep depth equal across samples. The libraries were purified and pooled, then sequenced using Illumina technology. For the original study's pipeline: Productive clonality, sample overlap, pairwise scatters, CDR3 beta length, V/D/J gene usage and productiveness were all assessed with the immunoSEQ online tools. Calculated diversity was the number of unique rearrangements divided by total templates times 100; Shannon and Simpson indices were also computed. Z-score normalized data were analyzed by principal component analysis with the R prcomp function and the ggbiplot package. Blood-rectal clonal overlap within each subject was quantified with Morisita's index. As stored in TCRdb, this immuneACCESS dataset retains in-frame rearrangements with V and J assigned. A fraction of the clones does not appear; measured against another copy, unresolved V genes explain less than half of the discrepancy, and the remainder lacks a known reason. V and J calls and clone size are those listed in that table; D and trimming were worked out from the DNA. For this sample there are about 60,000 clones; around 87% appear just once. Roughly 1.5% of the sample lies in the top ten.

Comments on this clone: Its cognate antigen has yet to be identified. Base quality data are lacking; no much larger clone is found one base away.

Controls underwent colonoscopy for suspected IBD, had macroscopically and histologically normal endoscopy, and were not diagnosed with IBD within the following year. Blood was sampled at the same time as the colonoscopy. The Wizard kit (Promega) was used to extract genomic DNA from the blood and intestinal samples. General conclusions and limits of the study: The healthy control group was small, with only a handful of individuals. Two rectal CDR3 clonotypes were present in all ulcerative colitis patients and in none of the controls. Significantly higher autologous blood-rectal clonal overlap was found in ulcerative colitis patients than in controls, which suggested increased T cell trafficking to inflamed tissue. Repertoires were derived from total lymphocyte DNA, so rare subsets such as regulatory T cells may have patterns not reflected. A couple of patients' blood samples yielded substantially fewer templates for technical reasons and were excluded from blood-rectal overlap analysis. Controls, mild-moderate and acute severe colitis patients were separated by rectal repertoire features, and reduced rectal diversity due to clonal expansions was observed in acute severe colitis.

Per the germline V gene, SNHLY is the CDR1 and FYNNEI is the CDR2. Germline trimming: 5 bases from V, 2 bases from J; junction bases outside gene matches: 7. Its CDR3 holds 15 amino acids, cysteine through phenylalanine. Just CDR3 DNA is preserved here, 45 bases in frame from base 1. The source is a boy between 5 and 17 years old who was a control in a study of pediatric ulcerative colitis. Material: blood. The V gene is TRBV2 and the J gene is TRBJ1-2, with TRBD1 matching 8 junction bases. The CDR3 corresponds to CASSRGQGVNYGYTF. In nucleotides, the sequence is TGTGCCAGCAGTCGAGGACAGGGAGTCAACTATGGCTACACCTTC.